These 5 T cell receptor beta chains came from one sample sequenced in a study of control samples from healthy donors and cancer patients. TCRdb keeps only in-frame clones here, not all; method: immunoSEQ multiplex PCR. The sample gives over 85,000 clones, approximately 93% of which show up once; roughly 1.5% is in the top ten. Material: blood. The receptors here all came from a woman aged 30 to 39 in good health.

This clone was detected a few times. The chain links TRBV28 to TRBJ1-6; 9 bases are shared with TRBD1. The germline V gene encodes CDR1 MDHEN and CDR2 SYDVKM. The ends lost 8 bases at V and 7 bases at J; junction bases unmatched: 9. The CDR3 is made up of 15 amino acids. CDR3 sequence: CASLAGTGRNSPLHF. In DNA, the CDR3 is TGTGCCAGCTTAGCCGGGACAGGGAGGAATTCACCCCTCCACTTT.

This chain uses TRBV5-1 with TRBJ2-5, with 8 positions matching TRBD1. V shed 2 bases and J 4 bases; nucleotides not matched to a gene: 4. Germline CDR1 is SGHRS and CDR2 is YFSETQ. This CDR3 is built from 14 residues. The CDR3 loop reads CASSFGTGRETQYF. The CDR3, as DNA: TGCGCCAGCAGCTTTGGGACAGGTCGAGAGACCCAGTACTTC.

The CDR3 bases are TGTGCCAGCAGCTCGGGACTAGCGGGTTTGGGACAGCAGTTCTTC. It translates to CASSSGLAGLGQQFF. J is TRBJ2-1 and V is TRBV11-2, with 12 bases that match TRBD2. The CDR3 sequence is 15 residues long. Germline lookup yields CDR1 SGHAT and CDR2 FQNNGV. With V trimmed by 4 bases and J by 11 bases, 9 bases remained unmatched.

In DNA, the CDR3 is TGTGCCACCAGTGATTTGCGCGCGAACTATGGCTACACCTTC. Translated: CATSDLRANYGYTF. The chain carries TRBV24-1 and TRBJ1-2; no clear D. Germline values: CDR1 KGHDR, CDR2 SFDVKD. The CDR3 runs to 14 residues. Trimming stripped 0 bases from V and 2 bases from J, with 6 bases between.

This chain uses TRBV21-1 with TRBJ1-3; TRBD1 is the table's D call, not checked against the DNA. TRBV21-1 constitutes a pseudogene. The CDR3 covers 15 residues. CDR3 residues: CASRRDRFSGNTIYF. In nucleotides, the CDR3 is TGTGCCAGCAGACGTGACAGGTTCTCTGGAAACACCATATATTTT.